These 6 T cell receptor beta chains were sequenced from one sample in a study of blood T cell repertoires in COVID-19. Profiled with immunoSEQ multiplex PCR; TCRdb holds only in-frame clones, not every one. In the table there are 150,000 or so clones, approximately 92% of which are singletons. Input material: peripheral blood. These receptor sequences come from a man aged 30 to 39 with COVID-19, enrolled during active disease.

This clone came up once. The rearrangement uses TRBV28 and TRBJ2-7, with D perhaps TRBD1 (5 bases). Germline-derived CDR1 and CDR2 are MDHEN and SYDVKM. The germline V and J ends were trimmed by 6 bases and 3 bases, with 15 bases remaining between them. The CDR3 consists of 14 residues. In DNA form, the CDR3 reads TGTGCCAGCAGGCCAGGGTCTACGGTCTACGAGCAGTACTTC. This encodes CASRPGSTVYEQYF.

The chain links TRBV7-2 to TRBJ2-7, with D uncertain. Germline CDR1 is SGHTA and CDR2 is FQGNSA. CDR3 length: 15 residues. V shed 1 base and J shed 4 bases, with 14 bases lying between them. The CDR3: CASSLDNLWLYEQYF. The CDR3 DNA reads as TGTGCCAGCAGCTTAGATAACCTGTGGCTTTACGAGCAGTACTTC.

DNA of the CDR3: TGTGCCAGCAGCCGATCGGGGGAAAAACTGTTTTTT. Encoded protein: CASSRSGEKLFF. The chain carries TRBV28 and TRBJ1-4, with D unclear. The CDR3 totals 12 residues. In germline, CDR1 is MDHEN, CDR2 SYDVKM. V lost 6 bases to trimming and J lost 8 bases, with 10 bases between them.

V gene TRBV5-1 combines with J gene TRBJ2-1; TRBD1 agrees at 12 bases. Germline V CDR1 and CDR2: SGHRS, YFSETQ. The CDR3 extends over 16 amino acids. Unmatched junction bases numbered 8, after V lost 3 bases and J lost 7 bases. For the CDR3, the DNA is TGCGCCAGCAGCTATCCCCGGGACAGGGGGCTGAATGAGCAGTTCTTC. Translating gives CASSYPRDRGLNEQFF. Full variable domain (outside the CDR3, taken from reference TRBV5-1 and TRBJ2-1): KAGVTQTPRYLIKTRGQQVTLSCSPISGHRSVSWYQQTPGQGLQFLFEYFSETQRNKGNFPGRFSGRQFSNSRSEMNVSTLELGDSALYLCASSYPRDRGLNEQFFGPGTRLTVL.

The chain couples TRBV11-2 to TRBJ1-6; D not resolved. The CDR3 sequence is 15 residues long. V was clipped by 0 bases and J by 8 bases, with 11 bases between them. Per germline, CDR1 SGHAT and CDR2 FQNNGV. The CDR3 DNA reads TGTGCCAGCAGCTTAGAGGCAGGAGCGGATTCACCCCTCCACTTT. It codes for CASSLEAGADSPLHF.

The chain has TRBV3-1 (or the pseudogene TRBV3-2) and TRBJ2-7; 15 nucleotides agree with TRBD2. The germline gives CDR1 LGHDT, CDR2 YNNKEL (reference sequence). This CDR3 contains 19 residues. The V gene end was trimmed by 0 bases and the J gene end by 7 bases; junction bases not matched to a gene: 13. The CDR3 protein is CASSQEGGTSGGLLGEQYF. DNA for the CDR3: TGTGCCAGCAGCCAAGAAGGCGGGACTAGCGGGGGGCTATTGGGAGAGCAGTACTTC.